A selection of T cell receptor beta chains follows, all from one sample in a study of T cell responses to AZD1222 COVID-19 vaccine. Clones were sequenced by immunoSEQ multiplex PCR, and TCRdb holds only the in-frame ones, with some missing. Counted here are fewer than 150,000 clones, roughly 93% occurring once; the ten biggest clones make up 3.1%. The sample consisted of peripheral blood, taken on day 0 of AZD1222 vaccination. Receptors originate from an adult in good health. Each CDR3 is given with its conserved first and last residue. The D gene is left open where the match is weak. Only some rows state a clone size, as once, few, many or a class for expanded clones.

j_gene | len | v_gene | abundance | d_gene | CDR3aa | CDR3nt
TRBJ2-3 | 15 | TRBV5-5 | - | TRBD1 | CASSFRDRGTDTQYF | TGTGCCAGCAGCTTCCGGGACAGAGGCACAGATACGCAGTATTTT
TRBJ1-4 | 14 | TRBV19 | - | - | CASKDRATNEKLFF | TGTGCCAGTAAAGACCGGGCAACTAATGAAAAACTGTTTTTT
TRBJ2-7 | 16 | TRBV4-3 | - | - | CASSQDTQVSSYEQYF | TGCGCCAGCAGCCAAGATACTCAGGTGAGCTCCTACGAGCAGTACTTC
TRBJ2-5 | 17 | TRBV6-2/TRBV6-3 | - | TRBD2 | CASSYLGTSGSRETQYF | TGTGCCAGCAGTTATTTAGGGACTAGCGGGAGCCGGGAGACCCAGTACTTC
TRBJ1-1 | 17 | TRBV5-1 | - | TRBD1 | CASRAISGTVMNTEAFF | TGCGCCAGCAGAGCAATTTCCGGGACAGTGATGAACACTGAAGCTTTCTTT
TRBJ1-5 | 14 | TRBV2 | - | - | CASSSEGNNQPQHF | TGTGCCAGCAGTTCGGAAGGGAATAATCAGCCCCAGCATTTT
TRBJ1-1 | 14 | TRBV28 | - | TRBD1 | CASTRGGSGTEAFF | TGTGCCAGCACCAGAGGGGGCTCGGGCACTGAAGCTTTCTTT
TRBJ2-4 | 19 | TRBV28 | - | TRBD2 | CASSPGTSGRAWAKNIQYF | TGTGCCAGCAGCCCGGGGACTAGCGGGAGGGCATGGGCCAAAAACATTCAGTACTTC
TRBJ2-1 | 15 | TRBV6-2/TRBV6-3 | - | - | CASSYAPFSYNEQFF | TGTGCCAGCAGTTACGCACCTTTCTCCTACAATGAGCAGTTCTTC
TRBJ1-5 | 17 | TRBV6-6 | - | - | CASSPEGPRSSNQPQHF | TGTGCCAGCAGTCCCGAGGGGCCCAGAAGTAGCAATCAGCCCCAGCATTTT
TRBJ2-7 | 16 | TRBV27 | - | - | CASSLSVGQLTYEQYF | TGTGCCAGCAGTTTATCAGTCGGCCAGCTAACCTACGAGCAGTACTTC
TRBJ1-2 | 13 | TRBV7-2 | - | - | CASSLEGNYGYTF | TGTGCCAGCAGCTTGGAGGGCAACTATGGCTACACCTTC
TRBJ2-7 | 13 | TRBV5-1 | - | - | CASSQGPDYEQYF | TGCGCCAGCAGCCAGGGACCGGACTACGAGCAGTACTTC
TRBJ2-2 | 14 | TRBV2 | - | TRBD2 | CASRPGLNTGELFF | TGTGCCAGCAGACCGGGACTAAACACCGGGGAGCTGTTTTTT
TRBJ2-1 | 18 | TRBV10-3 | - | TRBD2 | CAISQGLAGPTSYNEQFF | TGTGCCATCAGTCAGGGACTAGCGGGACCTACCTCCTACAATGAGCAGTTCTTC
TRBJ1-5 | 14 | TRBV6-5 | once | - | CASSLGPSNQPQHF | TGTGCCAGCAGTCTCGGACCAAGCAATCAGCCCCAGCATTTT
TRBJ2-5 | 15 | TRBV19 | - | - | CASSISKKVWETQYF | TGTGCCAGTAGTATATCCAAGAAGGTGTGGGAGACCCAGTACTTC
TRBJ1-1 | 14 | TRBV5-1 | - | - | CASSLELMGQRRSF | TGCGCCAGCAGCTTGGAATTAATGGGTCAGCGAAGGTCTTTT
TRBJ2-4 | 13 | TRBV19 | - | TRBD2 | CASRGTSRNIQYF | TGTGCCAGTAGGGGGACTAGCAGAAACATTCAGTACTTC
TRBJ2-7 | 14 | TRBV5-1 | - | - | CASRSRTGIYEQYF | TGCGCCAGCAGGAGTCGCACTGGAATCTACGAGCAGTACTTC
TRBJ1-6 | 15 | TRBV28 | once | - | CASSLLGGDNSPLHF | TGTGCCAGCAGTTTATTGGGAGGAGATAATTCACCCCTCCACTTT
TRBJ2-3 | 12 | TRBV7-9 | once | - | CASAGRTDTQYF | TGTGCCAGTGCAGGGCGCACAGATACGCAGTATTTT
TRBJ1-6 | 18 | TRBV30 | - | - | CAWGGQRRTLGYNSPLHF | TGTGCCTGGGGGGGCCAAAGGCGAACACTGGGTTATAATTCACCCCTCCACTTT
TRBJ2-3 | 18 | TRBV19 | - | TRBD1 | CASSISRGGTGSTDTQYF | TGTGCCAGTAGTATCTCACGAGGTGGGACAGGCTCTACAGATACGCAGTATTTT
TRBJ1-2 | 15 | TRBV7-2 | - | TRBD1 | CASSLGTGRRIGYTF | TGTGCCAGCAGCTTAGGGACAGGTAGAAGGATTGGCTACACCTTC
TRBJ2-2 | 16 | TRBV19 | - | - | CASSSPQGRQTGELFF | TGTGCCAGTAGTAGTCCGCAGGGCCGTCAGACCGGGGAGCTGTTTTTT
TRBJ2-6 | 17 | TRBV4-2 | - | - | CASSHGDRLSGANVLTF | TGTGCCAGCAGCCATGGGGACCGCCTCTCTGGGGCCAACGTCCTGACTTTC
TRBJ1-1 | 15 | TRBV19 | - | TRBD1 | CATRGTGKGNTEAFF | TGTGCCACAAGGGGGACAGGTAAGGGGAACACTGAAGCTTTCTTT
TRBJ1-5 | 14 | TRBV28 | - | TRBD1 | CASSGTGLRQPQHF | TGTGCCAGCAGTGGGACAGGGTTGCGTCAGCCCCAGCATTTT
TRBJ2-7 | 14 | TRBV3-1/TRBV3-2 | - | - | CASSQSPGSSEQYF | TGTGCCAGCAGCCAATCTCCGGGGAGTAGCGAGCAGTACTTC
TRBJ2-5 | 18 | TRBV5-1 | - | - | CASSLSRGRAESQETQYF | TGCGCCAGCAGCTTGTCCCGAGGAAGGGCCGAGTCCCAGGAGACCCAGTACTTC
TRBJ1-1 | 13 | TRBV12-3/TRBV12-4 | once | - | CASWGVTRTEAFF | TGTGCCAGCTGGGGAGTTACTAGGACTGAAGCTTTCTTT
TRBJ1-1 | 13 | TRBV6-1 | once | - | CASSEVRGLTAFF | TGTGCCAGCAGTGAAGTTCGAGGATTGACGGCTTTCTTT
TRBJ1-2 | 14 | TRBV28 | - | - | CASSSGGLSYGYTF | TGTGCCAGCAGTTCTGGAGGCCTTTCCTATGGCTACACCTTC
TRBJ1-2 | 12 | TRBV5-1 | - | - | CASSLCGFGYTF | TGCGCCAGCAGCTTGTGCGGATTCGGCTACACCTTC
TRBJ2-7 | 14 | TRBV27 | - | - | CASSFKGPSYEQYF | TGTGCCAGCAGTTTTAAGGGACCCTCCTACGAGCAGTACTTC
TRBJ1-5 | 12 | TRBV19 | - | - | CASSMVGQPQHF | TGTGCCAGTAGTATGGTGGGGCAGCCCCAGCATTTT